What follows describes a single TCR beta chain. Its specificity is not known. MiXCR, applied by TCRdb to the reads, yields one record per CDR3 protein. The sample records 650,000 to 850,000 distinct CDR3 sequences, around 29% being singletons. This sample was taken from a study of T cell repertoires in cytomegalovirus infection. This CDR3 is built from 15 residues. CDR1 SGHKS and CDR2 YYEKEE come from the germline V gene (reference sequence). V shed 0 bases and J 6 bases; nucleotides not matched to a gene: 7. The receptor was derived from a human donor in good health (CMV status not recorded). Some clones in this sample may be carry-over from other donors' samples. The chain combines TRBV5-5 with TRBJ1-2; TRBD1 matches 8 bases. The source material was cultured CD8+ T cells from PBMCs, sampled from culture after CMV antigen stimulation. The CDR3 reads CASSLGQGKGDGYTF. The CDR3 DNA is TGTGCCAGCAGCTTGGGACAGGGGAAAGGAGATGGCTACACCTTC.